This record concerns one T cell receptor (beta chain) sequence. These data belong to a study of blood T cell repertoires in COVID-19. Study at large: COVID-19 samples from acute and convalescent phases originated in the United States, Italy and Spain. Sources were T cells, B-cell-depleted T cells, or PBMCs; the material itself was cDNA or gDNA.

The table came from immunoSEQ multiplex PCR; TCRdb's copy has only in-frame clones and leaves some out. Of under 250,000 clones in the sample, under 90% were seen once. All enrollees were about 18 to 89 years old and from 24 US areas. In assigning cohorts, the study relied on participant-reported clinical history. This clonotype was obtained from a man aged 35 to 55 who had recovered from COVID-19. Sequences were obtained from PBMCs or T cells enriched from blood (not recorded which).

The CDR3 protein is CASSTGLADYNEQFF. Here the CDR3 DNA reads TGTGCCAGCAGCACGGGACTAGCGGACTACAATGAGCAGTTCTTC. V is TRBV7-2 and J is TRBJ2-1; 11 nucleotides agree with TRBD2. The CDR3 consists of 15 residues. Germline CDR1 SGHTA, CDR2 FQGNSA. The V segment lost 5 bases and the J segment 3 bases; nucleotides outside the gene matches: 3.